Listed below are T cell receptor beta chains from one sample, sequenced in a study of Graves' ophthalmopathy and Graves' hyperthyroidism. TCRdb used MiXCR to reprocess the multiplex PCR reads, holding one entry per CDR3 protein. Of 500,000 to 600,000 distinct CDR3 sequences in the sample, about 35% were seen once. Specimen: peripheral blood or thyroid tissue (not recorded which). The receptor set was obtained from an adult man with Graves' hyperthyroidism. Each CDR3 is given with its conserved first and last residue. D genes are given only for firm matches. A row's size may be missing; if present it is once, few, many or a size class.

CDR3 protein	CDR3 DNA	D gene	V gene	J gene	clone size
CSASSGANQPQHF	TGCAGTGCGTCTAGCGGGGCGAATCAGCCCCAGCATTTT	NA	TRBV20-1	TRBJ1-5	NA
CASSPSGGYTF	TGTGCCAGCAGCCCTAGCGGGGGCTACACCTTC	NA	TRBV2	TRBJ1-2	NA
CASSESQKSNSPLHF	TGTGCCAGCAGTGAAAGTCAGAAATCTAATTCACCCCTCCACTTT	NA	TRBV2	TRBJ1-6	many
CASSLDRDPGANYGYTF	TGTGCCAGCAGCTTAGATCGGGACCCGGGAGCTAACTATGGCTATACCTTC	NA	TRBV7-4	TRBJ1-2	NA
CASSLLAGTQETQYF	TGTGCCAGCAGTTTACTAGCGGGAACGCAAGAGACCCAGTACTTC	TRBD2	TRBV12-3/TRBV12-4	TRBJ2-5	many
CASNELLQSPLHF	TGTGCCAGCAATGAGTTGTTACAATCACCCCTCCACTTT	NA	TRBV19	TRBJ1-6	many
CASSQDWGGYEQYF	TGTGCCAGCAGCCAAGATTGGGGGGGATACGAGCAGTACTTC	TRBD2	TRBV3-1	TRBJ2-7	NA
CASSQTGATYEQYF	TGTGCCAGCAGCCAGACAGGGGCTACTTACGAGCAGTACTTC	TRBD1	TRBV7-9	TRBJ2-7	NA
CASSPAGLSAYEQYF	TGTGCCAGCAGCCCCGCGGGACTTTCGGCCTACGAGCAGTACTTC	NA	TRBV5-5	TRBJ2-7	many
CASSLDLEGPEAFF	TGTGCCAGCAGCCTGGACTTAGAGGGACCTGAAGCTTTCTTT	NA	TRBV3-1	TRBJ1-1	many
CSAEFLLAGDTGELFF	TGCAGTGCAGAATTTCTACTAGCGGGGGACACCGGGGAGCTGTTTTTT	TRBD2	TRBV20-1	TRBJ2-2	NA
CASSLEGVGYTF	TGTGCCAGCAGCTTGGAAGGGGTCGGCTACACCTTC	NA	TRBV7-2	TRBJ1-2	NA
CVSSPAGTNTEAFF	TGTGTCAGCAGCCCCGCAGGGACGAACACTGAAGCTTTCTTT	NA	TRBV7-3	TRBJ1-1	NA
CASSGRETDTQYF	TGTGCCAGCAGTGGAAGAGAAACAGATACGCAGTATTTT	NA	TRBV12-3/TRBV12-4	TRBJ2-3	NA